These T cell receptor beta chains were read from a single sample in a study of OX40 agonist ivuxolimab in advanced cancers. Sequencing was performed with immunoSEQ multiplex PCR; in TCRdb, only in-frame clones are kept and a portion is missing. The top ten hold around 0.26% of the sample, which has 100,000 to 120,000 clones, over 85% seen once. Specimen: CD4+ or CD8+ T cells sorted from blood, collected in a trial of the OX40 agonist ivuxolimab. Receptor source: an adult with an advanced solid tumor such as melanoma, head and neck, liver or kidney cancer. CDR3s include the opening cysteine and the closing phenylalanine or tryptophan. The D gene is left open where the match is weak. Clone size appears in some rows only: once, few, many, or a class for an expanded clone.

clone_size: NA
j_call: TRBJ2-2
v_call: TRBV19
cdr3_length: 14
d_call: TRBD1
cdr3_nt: TGTGCCAGTAGTACTACAGGGGGTGCCGGGGAGCTGTTTTTT
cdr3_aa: CASSTTGGAGELFF

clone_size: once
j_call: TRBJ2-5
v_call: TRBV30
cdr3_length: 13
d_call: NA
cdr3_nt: TGTGCCTGGAGCCCCAGGTTTCAAGAGACCCAGTACTTC
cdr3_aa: CAWSPRFQETQYF

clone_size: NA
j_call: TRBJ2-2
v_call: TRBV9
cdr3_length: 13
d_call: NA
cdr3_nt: TGTGCCAGCAGCGTCGACCCGACCGGGGAGCTGTTTTTT
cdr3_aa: CASSVDPTGELFF

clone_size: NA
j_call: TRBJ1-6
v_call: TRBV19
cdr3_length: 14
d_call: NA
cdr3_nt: TGTGCCTCAAAGACCGGGACCCAAATAGGACCCCTCCACTTT
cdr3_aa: CASKTGTQIGPLHF

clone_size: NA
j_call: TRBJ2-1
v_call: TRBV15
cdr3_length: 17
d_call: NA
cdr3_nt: TGTGCCACCAGCTATCCCCCTGACAGGACGCAGAGGAATGAGCAGTTCTTC
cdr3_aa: CATSYPPDRTQRNEQFF

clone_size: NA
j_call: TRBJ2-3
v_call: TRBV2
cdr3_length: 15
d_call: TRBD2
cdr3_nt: TGTGCCAGCAGAGCGGGACTAGCGGGAGCAGATACGCAGTATTTT
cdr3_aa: CASRAGLAGADTQYF

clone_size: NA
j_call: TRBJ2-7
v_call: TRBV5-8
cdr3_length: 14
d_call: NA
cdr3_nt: TGTGCCAGCAGCCCCCTGGGACAAGCCTACGAGCAGTACTTC
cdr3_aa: CASSPLGQAYEQYF

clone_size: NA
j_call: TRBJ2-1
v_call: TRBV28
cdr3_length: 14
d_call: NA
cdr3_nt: TGTGCCAGCACCCCGAGGAACTCCTACAATGAGCAGTTCTTC
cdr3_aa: CASTPRNSYNEQFF

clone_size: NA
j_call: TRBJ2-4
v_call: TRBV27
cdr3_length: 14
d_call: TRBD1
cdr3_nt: TGTGCCAGCAGTTCCGGGACAGGTGGAAACATTCAGTACTTC
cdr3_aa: CASSSGTGGNIQYF

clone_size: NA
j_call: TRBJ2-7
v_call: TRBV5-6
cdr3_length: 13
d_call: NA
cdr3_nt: TGTGCCAGCAGCTTGCTCACCTCCTACGAGCAGTACTTC
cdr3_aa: CASSLLTSYEQYF

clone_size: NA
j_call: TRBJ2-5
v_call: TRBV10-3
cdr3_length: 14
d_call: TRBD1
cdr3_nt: TGTGCCAGCAGCCCGGGGACAGCCCAAGAGACCCAGTACTTC
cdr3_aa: CASSPGTAQETQYF

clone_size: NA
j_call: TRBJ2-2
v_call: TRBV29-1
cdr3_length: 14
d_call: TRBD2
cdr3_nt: TGCAGCGCTGCGGGAGTTCGCGACACCGGGGAGCTGTTTTTT
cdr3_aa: CSAAGVRDTGELFF

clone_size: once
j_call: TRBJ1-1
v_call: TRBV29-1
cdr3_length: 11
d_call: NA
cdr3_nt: TGCAGCGCAGAGACGGCCACTGAAGCTTTCTTT
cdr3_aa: CSAETATEAFF

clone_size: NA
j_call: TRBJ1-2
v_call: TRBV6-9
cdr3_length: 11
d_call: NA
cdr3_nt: TGTGCCAGCAGTTACGCCGGGGGCTACACCTTC
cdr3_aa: CASSYAGGYTF

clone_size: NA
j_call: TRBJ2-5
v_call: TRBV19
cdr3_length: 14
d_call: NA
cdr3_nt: TGTGCCAGTAGCCCCCCGGGGGCTCAAGAGACCCAGTACTTC
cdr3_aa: CASSPPGAQETQYF

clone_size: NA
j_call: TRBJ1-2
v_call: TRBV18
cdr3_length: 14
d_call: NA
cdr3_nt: TGTGCCAGCTCACGAAGGACTGGGGACTATGGCTACACCTTC
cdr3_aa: CASSRRTGDYGYTF

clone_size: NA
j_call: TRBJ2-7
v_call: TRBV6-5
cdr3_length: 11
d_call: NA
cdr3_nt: TGTGCCAGCAGTATCGGGGACAAGGAGTACTTC
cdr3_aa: CASSIGDKEYF

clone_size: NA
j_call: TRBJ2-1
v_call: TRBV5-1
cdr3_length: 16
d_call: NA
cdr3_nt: TGCGCCAGCAGCTTGGTGGGGGGCAGGCCTTTTAGTGAGCAGTTCTTC
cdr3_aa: CASSLVGGRPFSEQFF

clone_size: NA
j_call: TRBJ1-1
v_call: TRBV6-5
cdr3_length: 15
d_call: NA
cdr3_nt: TGTGCCAGCAGTTACTCTCAGGAGGTGAGGACTGAAGCTTTCTTT
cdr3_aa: CASSYSQEVRTEAFF

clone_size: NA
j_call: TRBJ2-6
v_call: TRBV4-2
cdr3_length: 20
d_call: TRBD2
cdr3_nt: TGTGCCAGCAGCCAAGACTCGGCGGGAGGTCCAAATACTGGGGCCAACGTCCTGACTTTC
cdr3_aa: CASSQDSAGGPNTGANVLTF

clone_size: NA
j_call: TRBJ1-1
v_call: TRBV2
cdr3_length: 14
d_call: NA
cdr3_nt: TGTGCCAGCAGGGGCAGGGCACTGAACACTGAAGCTTTCTTT
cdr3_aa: CASRGRALNTEAFF

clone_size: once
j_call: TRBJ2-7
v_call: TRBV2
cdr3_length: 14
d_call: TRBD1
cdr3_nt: TGTGCCAGCAGGGGACAGGCGGTCTCCTACGAGCAGTACTTC
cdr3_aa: CASRGQAVSYEQYF